This T cell receptor beta chain was documented in a study of preoperative IRX-2 immunotherapy in early breast cancer. Treatment indicated: preoperative locoregional IRX-2 cytokine immunotherapy. This phase Ib study tested locoregional IRX-2 cytokine immunotherapy given before surgery. The method was immunoSEQ multiplex PCR; TCRdb's version includes in-frame clones alone and lacks a portion of them. This table holds roughly 25,000 clones, 80% to 90% found once. CDR3 length: 13 amino acids. CDR1 is MDHEN and CDR2 is SYDVKM in the germline V gene. The ends were cut back, 5 bases at V and 7 bases at J, with 11 bases in the middle.

The sequence was collected from a human donor with breast cancer. The specimen was tumor tissue, collected after IRX-2 immunotherapy. The genes are TRBV28 and TRBJ2-2; no clear D gene. The CDR3 reads CASSPRVDGELFF. Written as DNA, the CDR3 is TGTGCCAGCAGTCCCCGAGTCGACGGGGAGCTGTTTTTT.